This T cell receptor beta chain was documented in a study of T cell clusters in autoimmune cytopenias. Tens of thousands of genome equivalents of blood DNA were amplified for TRB. There are 16 residues in the CDR3. Looked up from germline, CDR1 is LNHDA and CDR2 is SQIVND (reference sequence). Overall study findings and caveats: TRB repertoire shifts in secondary cytopenia and chronic lymphocytic leukemia mostly reflected lymphoma, not autoimmunity.

Judged by frequency, this clonotype is medium-sized (0.01 to 0.1%). The antigen remains undetermined. Multiplex touch-down PCR amplified TRB using TRB-A and TRB-B pools in one tube. TCRdb reprocessed the multiplex PCR reads, with one entry per CDR3 protein and no DNA. Its clone listing holds roughly 6,100 distinct CDR3 sequences. The same specimen was also included in a second study, on T cell repertoires in aging, cancer and after chemotherapy.

The chain has TRBV19 and TRBJ2-6; TCRdb's D call, TRBD1, is unchecked because there is no DNA. The sample comprised peripheral blood. This sequence originates from a human donor in good health. CDR3 sequence: CASSIARGSGANVLTF.